A single sample is the source of the 13 T cell receptor beta chains below, sequenced in a study of siplizumab effects on memory and regulatory T cells. The assay was immunoSEQ multiplex PCR, and TCRdb's table has in-frame clones only and misses some. The sample has about 100,000 clones, 92% seen once. The sample taken for sequencing was Tregs sorted from blood. The receptors come from a human donor in good health.

This clone was seen a few times. The V call is TRBV11-2, the J call TRBJ2-1; tentatively, D is TRBD2 (7 bases). The CDR3 has 17 residues. V was pared by 4 bases and J by 0 bases, with 16 bases between. Per germline, CDR1 SGHAT and CDR2 FQNNGV. The CDR3 DNA reads TGTGCCAGCAGCTACCGGGGGGCGGGTAGCTCCTACAATGAGCAGTTCTTC. It yields the protein CASSYRGAGSSYNEQFF.

The chain couples TRBV29-1 to TRBJ2-5; TRBD1 might be the D (6 bases). Germline V gene lookup returns CDR1 SQVTM and CDR2 ANQGSEA. The V end was cut by 0 bases, the J end by 4 bases, with 18 bases between. The CDR3 loop spans 16 amino acids. CDR3 sequence: CSVEDPEVGHRETQYF. As DNA, the CDR3 is TGCAGCGTTGAAGATCCAGAGGTGGGACATAGAGAGACCCAGTACTTC.

This sequence joins TRBV5-6 and TRBJ2-7, with D tentatively TRBD1 or TRBD2 (6 bases each). This CDR3 is 13 amino acids long. V dropped 5 bases and J dropped 4 bases, with 13 bases sitting between them. The V gene's germline CDR1 is SGHDT and CDR2 YYEEEE. The DNA for the CDR3 is TGTGCCAGCAGAAGGCAGGGGACTTACGAGCAGTACTTC. Its protein is CASRRQGTYEQYF.

The V gene is TRBV5-4, the J gene TRBJ1-3; D is undetermined. The CDR3 has 16 residues. Trimming took 4 bases from V and 0 from J, leaving 14 bases between them. CDR1 is SGHNT, CDR2 YYREEE, per germline (reference sequence). CDR3 sequence: CASSPTGPGSGNTIYF. CDR3 nucleotide sequence: TGTGCCAGCAGCCCGACGGGTCCCGGCTCTGGAAACACCATATATTTT.

The DNA of the CDR3 is TGTGCCAGCAGTTCCCGACAGATCAGCACAGATACGCAGTATTTT. Residues: CASSSRQISTDTQYF. This chain connects TRBV27 to TRBJ2-3; maybe TRBD1 (5 bases). Germline V gives CDR1 MNHEY, CDR2 SMNVEV (reference sequence). The germline V and J ends were trimmed by 4 bases and 0 bases, with 11 bases remaining between them. This CDR3 is 15 amino acids long.

The gene calls are TRBV7-2 and TRBJ2-1; D gene unclear. Trimming cost V 1 base and J 4 bases, with 5 bases left between them. This CDR3 comprises 13 residues. The germline V gene encodes CDR1 SGHTA and CDR2 FQGNSA. The CDR3 DNA is TGTGCCAGCAGCTTAGTAAGTTACAATGAGCAGTTCTTC. Encoded protein: CASSLVSYNEQFF.

V is TRBV5-1 and J is TRBJ2-7, with TRBD1 as a possible D gene (6 bases). The CDR3 consists of 14 residues. The V end lost 0 bases, the J end lost 2 bases, and 9 bases lay between the germline ends. Germline-derived CDR1 and CDR2 are SGHRS and YFSETQ. The CDR3 here is CASSLVGQTYEQYF. In DNA, the CDR3 is TGCGCCAGCAGCTTGGTCGGACAGACCTACGAGCAGTACTTC.

The chain carries TRBV7-3 and TRBJ2-1; D is uncertain. V was trimmed by 3 bases and J by 0 bases, leaving 15 bases between them. Germline V gene sequence: CDR1 SGHTA, CDR2 FQGTGA. The CDR3 is 17 residues long. The CDR3 sequence is CASSLTYGGLSYNEQFF. In DNA form, the CDR3 reads TGTGCCAGCAGCTTGACTTACGGCGGCCTCTCCTACAATGAGCAGTTCTTC.

The V and J genes are TRBV7-8 and TRBJ2-3; 7 nucleotides match TRBD2. V was pared by 5 bases and J by 9 bases, with 5 bases of the junction left unmatched. From germline, CDR1 is SGHVS and CDR2 FQNEAQ. The CDR3 runs 12 residues. The CDR3 loop reads CASSRPGLTQYF. CDR3 bases: TGTGCCAGCAGCCGACCGGGACTAACGCAGTATTTT. Filled out from reference TRBV7-8 and TRBJ2-3, the complete variable domain reads GAGVSQSPRYKVAKRGQDVALRCDPISGHVSLFWYQQALGQGPEFLTYFQNEAQLDKSGLPSDRFFAERPEGSVSTLKIQRTQQEDSAVYLCASSRPGLTQYFGPGTRLTVL.

This chain connects TRBV7-9 to TRBJ1-1; D remains ambiguous. Trimming left V 6 bases short and J 0 bases short, with 17 bases between. The length of the CDR3 is 16 residues. Germline lookup yields CDR1 SEHNR and CDR2 FQNEAQ (reference sequence). The CDR3 bases are TGTGCCAGCAGGTTCGGCGGAGGCGGCTTGAACACTGAAGCTTTCTTT. Translated: CASRFGGGGLNTEAFF.

The rearrangement uses TRBV7-9 and TRBJ1-3; no definite D call. The CDR3 contains 16 residues. The V end was cut by 1 base, the J end by 4 bases, with 14 bases between. Germline CDR1 SEHNR, CDR2 FQNEAQ (reference sequence). The CDR3 DNA is TGTGCCAGCAGCTTAGTGCCGGGGTTGAAAGGAAACACCATATATTTT. Translated, it gives CASSLVPGLKGNTIYF.

V and J are TRBV27 and TRBJ1-2, with D possibly being TRBD1 (5 bases). This CDR3 region has 12 residues. Germline loops: CDR1 MNHEY, CDR2 SMNVEV (reference sequence). Deletions cut 10 bases from V and 3 bases from J, with 12 bases between. This chain's CDR3 is CATWGWDYGYTF. The CDR3 DNA reads TGTGCCACATGGGGGTGGGACTATGGCTACACCTTC.

The chain recombines TRBV11-2 with TRBJ2-5, with 9 bases aligning to TRBD1. Trimming removed 3 bases from V and 4 bases from J; junction bases left unmatched: 6. This CDR3 contains 15 residues. Germline CDR1 SGHAT, CDR2 FQNNGV. The chain's CDR3 is CASSFTGQGVETQYF. CDR3 DNA: TGTGCCAGCAGCTTTACGGGACAGGGAGTAGAGACCCAGTACTTC.